Below are 12 T cell receptor beta chains sequenced from a single sample in a study of shared clonotypes between healthy human individuals. Some clones are missing from TCRdb's copy, which holds only in-frame ones; the method was immunoSEQ multiplex PCR. The table has roughly 700,000 clones, under 80% seen once. Input material: memory CD4+ T cells sorted from blood. Noted subset: CD45RA-negative fraction. The receptor set was obtained from a woman aged 30 to 39 in good health.

CDR3 region: CASSYSRTTEAFF. CDR3 nucleotides: TGTGCCAGCAGTTACTCCCGGACCACTGAAGCTTTCTTT. This chain links TRBV6-5 with TRBJ1-1; D uncertain. CDR3 size: 13 residues. Trimming removed 0 bases at V and 4 bases at J, with 6 bases between. The V gene's germline CDR1 is MNHEY and CDR2 SVGAGI.

This clone was seen only a few times. The CDR3 here is CAWRRPGGGSNYGYTF. The CDR3 DNA reads as TGTGCCTGGAGAAGACCTGGGGGTGGTTCTAACTATGGCTACACCTTC. The chain has TRBV30 and TRBJ1-2, with D perhaps TRBD1 (5 bases). This CDR3 contains 16 residues. V was clipped by 3 bases and J by 0 bases, with 17 bases between them. Germline CDR1 reads GTSNPN; CDR2 reads SVGIG (reference sequence). The full variable domain, with the rest looked up from reference TRBV30 and TRBJ1-2, is SQTIHQWPATLVQPVGSPLSLECTVEGTSNPNLYWYRQAAGRGLQLLFYSVGIGQISSEVPQNLSASRPQDRQFILSSKKLLLSDSGFYLCAWRRPGGGSNYGYTFGSGTRLTVV.

The V and J genes are TRBV6-1 and TRBJ1-4, with D tentatively TRBD1 (5 bases). Trimming stripped 6 bases from V and 5 bases from J, with 10 bases between. The CDR3 extends over 13 amino acids. CDR1 and CDR2 from the germline V gene are MNHNS and SASEGT. The CDR3 DNA sequence: TGTGCCAGCAGCGGCAGGGAGAATGAAAAACTGTTTTTT. It encodes CASSGRENEKLFF.

The rearrangement links TRBV5-6 to TRBJ1-1, with D unresolved. V lost 5 bases to trimming and J lost 4 bases, with 9 bases between them. The germline V gene encodes CDR1 SGHDT and CDR2 YYEEEE. The CDR3 length is 12 residues. CDR3 in DNA: TGTGCCAGCAGTTCGGAACTCACTGAAGCTTTCTTT. Translation gives CASSSELTEAFF.

The chain uses TRBV5-4 and TRBJ2-2, with 13 nucleotides matching TRBD2. The CDR3 runs to 18 residues. CDR1 is SGHNT, CDR2 YYREEE, per germline (reference sequence). Losses at the gene ends were 2 bases for V and 0 bases for J; bases not matched to a gene: 4. In DNA form, the CDR3 reads TGTGCCAGCAGCTTCGGACTAGCGGGAGCCCCGAACACCGGGGAGCTGTTTTTT. Residues: CASSFGLAGAPNTGELFF.

This chain connects TRBV2 to TRBJ2-2, with TRBD1 matching 8 bases. CDR1 and CDR2 (germline): SNHLY, FYNNEI. This CDR3 comprises 13 residues. Losses at the gene ends were 10 bases for V and 6 bases for J; bases not matched to a gene: 7. CDR3 DNA sequence: TGTGCCATAGGACAGGGCGTCTCCGGGGAGCTGTTTTTT. It is translated as CAIGQGVSGELFF.

V usage is TRBV2 and J usage is TRBJ2-5; perhaps TRBD2 as D (5 bases). The J call is uncertain, as TRBJ2-7 better fits the DNA end. Germline loops: CDR1 SNHLY, CDR2 FYNNEI. The CDR3 sequence is 12 residues long. The CDR3 protein is CASREGTYEQYF. CDR3 DNA sequence: TGTGCCAGCAGAGAGGGAACCTACGAGCAGTACTTC.

This chain connects TRBV5-6 to TRBJ2-4; 9 nucleotides align to TRBD1. This CDR3 contains 16 residues. Germline CDR1 reads SGHDT; CDR2 reads YYEEEE. The junction had 6 bases not matched to a gene; V was cut back by 2 bases and J by 3 bases. Written as DNA, the CDR3 is TGTGCCAGCAGCTTTTTGGACAGGGGTGTCAAAAACATTCAGTACTTC. This encodes CASSFLDRGVKNIQYF.

V is TRBV10-2 and J is TRBJ1-5, with D tentatively TRBD1 (5 bases). Trimming cost V 6 bases and J 0 bases, with 6 bases left between them. The CDR3 extends over 13 amino acids. In germline, CDR1 is WSHSY, CDR2 SAAADI. This CDR3 reads CASRGDSNQPQHF. Written as DNA, the CDR3 is TGCGCCAGCAGGGGGGATAGCAATCAGCCCCAGCATTTT.

This sequence joins TRBV28 and TRBJ2-7; weak D call: TRBD1 (5 bases). Germline loops: CDR1 MDHEN, CDR2 SYDVKM. V was pared by 6 bases and J by 3 bases, with 18 bases between. The CDR3 totals 15 residues. The CDR3 reads CASSSPTGRNYEQYF. The CDR3 DNA reads TGTGCCAGCAGCTCTCCCACAGGTAGAAACTACGAGCAGTACTTC.

The gene calls are TRBV14 and TRBJ2-1; D is unclear. Deletions cut 2 bases from V and 9 bases from J, with 5 bases between. The CDR3 covers 11 residues. The germline CDR1 and CDR2 sequences are SGHDN and FVKESK. The DNA of the CDR3 is TGTGCCAGCAGCCAATATCTTGAGCAGTTCTTC. This gives the protein CASSQYLEQFF.

The rearrangement uses TRBV2 and TRBJ2-3; D may be TRBD1 (5 bases). V was clipped by 3 bases and J by 2 bases, with 12 bases between them. Germline V gene data show CDR1 as SNHLY and CDR2 as FYNNEI. The CDR3 is made up of 15 amino acids. CDR3 loop: CASSEGQTFTDTQYF. For the CDR3, the DNA is TGTGCCAGCAGTGAGGGGCAAACTTTCACAGATACGCAGTATTTT.